A single sample gave rise to the 14 T cell receptor beta chains below, sequenced in a study of blood T cell repertoires in COVID-19. Data came from immunoSEQ multiplex PCR; TCRdb stores just in-frame clones and leaves some out. The sample lists roughly 170,000 clones, around nine tenths occurring once. Sample: peripheral blood. Receptor source: a woman aged 18-29 years who had recovered from COVID-19.

This chain links TRBV2 with TRBJ1-1, with D maybe TRBD1 (6 bases). Looked up from germline, CDR1 is SNHLY and CDR2 is FYNNEI. CDR3 length: 12 amino acids. The V end lost 5 bases, the J end lost 4 bases, and 8 bases lay between the germline ends. CDR3 amino acids: CASSFRGTEAFF. Here the CDR3 DNA reads TGTGCCAGCAGTTTCAGGGGCACTGAAGCTTTCTTT.

The chain carries TRBV4-3 and TRBJ2-2; D may be TRBD2 (6 bases). Germline values: CDR1 LGHNA, CDR2 YSLEER. Trimming shortened V by 0 bases and J by 3 bases, and 11 bases separated the two germline ends. There are 16 residues in the CDR3. The DNA of the CDR3 is TGCGCCAGCAGCCAAGAAGGGGCGGGGCACACCGGGGAGCTGTTTTTT. Residues: CASSQEGAGHTGELFF.

This clone turned up a few times. V gene TRBV18 combines with J gene TRBJ2-2; the match to TRBD1 covers 8 bases. Germline values: CDR1 KGHSH, CDR2 LQKENI. The CDR3 contains 16 residues. The V and J ends lost 4 bases and 2 bases, in that order; junction bases with no gene match: 6. This chain's CDR3 is CASSQGQEFNTGELFF. DNA for the CDR3: TGTGCCAGCTCACAGGGACAGGAGTTTAACACCGGGGAGCTGTTTTTT.

CDR3 in amino acids: CASSRSPGLAGDNEQFF. The CDR3 nucleotides are TGTGCCAGCTCACGCTCCCCAGGACTAGCGGGAGACAATGAGCAGTTCTTC. V usage is TRBV18 and J usage is TRBJ2-1; 13 bases line up with TRBD2. Losses at the gene ends were 4 bases for V and 5 bases for J; bases not matched to a gene: 8. In germline, CDR1 is KGHSH, CDR2 LQKENI. This CDR3 has 17 residues.

The chain is built from TRBV5-4 and TRBJ2-7; weak D call: TRBD2 (5 bases). V lost 0 bases and J lost 0, with 10 bases in between. The CDR3 runs 15 residues. Germline V gene sequence: CDR1 SGHNT, CDR2 YYREEE (reference sequence). In DNA, the CDR3 is TGTGCCAGCAGCTTGGAGATTGGGAGCTCCTACGAGCAGTACTTC. This sequence encodes CASSLEIGSSYEQYF.

Only one count was recorded for this clone. The chain is built from TRBV7-9 and TRBJ2-1; 9 bases are a match to TRBD2. J was trimmed by 4 bases and V by 10 bases; bases with no gene match: 8. The CDR3 length is 14 residues. Germline-derived CDR1 and CDR2 are SEHNR and FQNEAQ (reference sequence). CDR3 residues: CATPAGGTYNEQFF. The CDR3 region has the DNA TGTGCCACCCCAGCGGGAGGCACTTACAATGAGCAGTTCTTC.

This sequence joins TRBV4-3 and TRBJ2-1; 9 nucleotides agree with TRBD2. The CDR3 runs to 17 residues. Germline CDR1 is LGHNA and CDR2 is YSLEER. V was clipped by 4 bases and J by 4 bases; unmatched bases: 11. This CDR3 reads CASSLQSRGGWYNEQFF. DNA for the CDR3: TGCGCCAGCAGCCTCCAATCGCGGGGGGGCTGGTACAATGAGCAGTTCTTC.

This clone was picked up a small number of times. J is TRBJ1-6 and V is TRBV6-1, with no clear D. CDR3 length: 11 residues. CDR1 is MNHNS and CDR2 is SASEGT in the germline V gene. V lost 3 bases and J lost 9, with 3 bases in between. The CDR3 loop reads CASSDGSPLHF. CDR3 bases: TGTGCCAGCAGTGACGGTTCACCCCTCCACTTT.

This chain links TRBV28 with TRBJ2-7, with 9 bases fitting TRBD1. This CDR3 contains 15 residues. The junction had 3 bases not matched to a gene; V was cut back by 1 base and J by 2 bases. CDR1 MDHEN and CDR2 SYDVKM come from the germline V gene. The CDR3 DNA is TGTGCCAGCAGTTTATCGGGACAGGGAACCTACGAGCAGTACGTC. This translates into CASSLSGQGTYEQYV.

There are a few counts of this clone. The chain recombines TRBV10-3 with TRBJ2-7; D is unclear. The germline gives CDR1 ENHRY, CDR2 SYGVKD. Trimming removed 6 bases at V and 3 bases at J, with 9 bases between. CDR3 length equals 12 residues. CDR3 protein: CAISPTYYEQYF. CDR3 bases: TGTGCCATCAGCCCGACTTACTACGAGCAGTACTTC.

A note on this clone: The junction differs from germline at one of its ends, possibly a read error. CDR3 in amino acids: CASSLGREADTQYF. The CDR3 bases are TGTGCTAGCAGCTTAGGGCGGGAAGCAGATACGCAGTATTTT. The chain employs TRBV7-7 and TRBJ2-3; possibly TRBD2 for D (6 bases). Germline V gene data show CDR1 as SSHAT and CDR2 as FNYEAQ (reference sequence). This CDR3 has 14 residues.

The chain uses TRBV28 and TRBJ1-5; 9 positions match TRBD1. Trimming cost V 6 bases and J 6 bases; bases outside gene matches: 9. The CDR3 totals 15 residues. CDR1 and CDR2 (germline): MDHEN, SYDVKM. CDR3 in DNA: TGTGCCAGCAGGGAGTCACAGGGGGCTGGTCAGCCCCAGCATTTT. It yields the protein CASRESQGAGQPQHF.

The chain joins TRBV18 to TRBJ2-1; 9 nucleotides match TRBD1. Germline V gene data show CDR1 as KGHSH and CDR2 as LQKENI. The CDR3 is 15 amino acids. V lost 5 bases and J lost 4; bases outside the gene matches: 6. CDR3 DNA sequence: TGTGCCAGCTCATCGTCCGGGACAGGGTACAATGAGCAGTTCTTC. This gives the protein CASSSSGTGYNEQFF.

V is TRBV21-1 and J is TRBJ2-7; the table's D call, TRBD2, has no DNA check behind it. TRBV21-1 is tagged as a pseudogene. The CDR3 runs to 16 residues. The CDR3 coding sequence is TGTGCCAGCAGCAAAGTTAATAGCGGGAATTCCTACGAGCAGTACGTC. Protein sequence: CASSKVNSGNSYEQYV.